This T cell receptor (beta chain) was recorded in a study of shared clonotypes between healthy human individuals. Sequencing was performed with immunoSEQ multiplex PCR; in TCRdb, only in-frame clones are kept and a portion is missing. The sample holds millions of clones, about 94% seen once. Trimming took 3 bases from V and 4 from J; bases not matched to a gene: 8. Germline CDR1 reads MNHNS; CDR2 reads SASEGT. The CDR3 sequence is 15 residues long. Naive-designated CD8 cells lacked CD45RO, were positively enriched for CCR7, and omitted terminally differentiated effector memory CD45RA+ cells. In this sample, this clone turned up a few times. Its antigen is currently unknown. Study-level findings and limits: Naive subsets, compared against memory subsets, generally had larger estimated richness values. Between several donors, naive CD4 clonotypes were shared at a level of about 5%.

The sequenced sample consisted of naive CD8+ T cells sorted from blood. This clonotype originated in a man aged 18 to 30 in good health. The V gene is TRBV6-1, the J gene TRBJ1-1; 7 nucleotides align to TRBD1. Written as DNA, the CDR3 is TGTGCCAGCAGTGATCGAGGGGGCAGGAGCACTGAAGCTTTCTTT. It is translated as CASSDRGGRSTEAFF.